Shown below are 15 T cell receptor beta chains from a single sample sequenced in a study of cytomegalovirus exposure and HLA in healthy donors. Primers included in the PCR were 60 Vbeta and 13 Jbeta primers. Sequencing was performed with immunoSEQ multiplex PCR; in TCRdb, only in-frame clones are kept and a portion is missing. This repertoire shows 60,000 to 70,000 clones, around four fifths found once; its top ten account for approximately 9.9%. The sample comprised PBMCs. The receptors come from a man in his forties or fifties in good health and CMV-seronegative.

This chain links TRBV5-4 with TRBJ2-3, with a weak D call TRBD2 (7 bases). V was shortened by 10 bases and J by 0 bases, with 12 bases between the two germline ends. The CDR3 spans 13 residues. Germline V CDR1 and CDR2: SGHNT, YYREEE (reference sequence). The CDR3 protein is CAGGGLSTDTQYF. The DNA for the CDR3 is TGTGCCGGCGGGGGCCTTAGCACAGATACGCAGTATTTT.

Worth noting for this clone: This specimen includes other DNA sequences encoding the same CDR3. The chain is built from TRBV5-4 and TRBJ2-3; 8 bases agree with TRBD1. CDR3 length: 14 residues. V trimming: 0 bases; J trimming: 3 bases; junction bases outside the gene matches: 0. CDR1 SGHNT and CDR2 YYREEE come from the germline V gene (reference sequence). The CDR3 nucleotides are TGTGCCAGCAGCTTGGGGACAGGGACAGATACGCAGTATTTT. The encoded protein is CASSLGTGTDTQYF.

This chain joins TRBV7-7 and TRBJ2-5; 7 nucleotides line up with TRBD1. Germline CDR1 is SSHAT and CDR2 is FNYEAQ (reference sequence). The CDR3 is made up of 14 amino acids. The V and J ends lost 1 base and 5 bases, in that order; junction bases with no gene match: 4. The CDR3 DNA is TGTGCCAGCAGCTTAGTGGGACAGTGGGAGACCCAGTACTTC. Amino acid sequence: CASSLVGQWETQYF.

The chain has TRBV19 and TRBJ1-1; 8 bases are a match to TRBD1. V gave up 6 bases and J gave up 0 bases; unmatched junction bases: 6. CDR1 is LNHDA, CDR2 SQIVND, per germline (reference sequence). The length of the CDR3 is 15 residues. CDR3 protein: CASRTGELMNTEAFF. The DNA of the CDR3 is TGTGCCAGTAGGACAGGGGAGCTCATGAACACTGAAGCTTTCTTT.

This clone is labeled medium-sized. This CDR3 is also generated by other DNA sequences in the sample. The chain joins TRBV6-5 to TRBJ2-3; no definite D call. Germline V gene lookup returns CDR1 MNHEY and CDR2 SVGAGI. Deletions cut 1 base from V and 0 bases from J, with 8 bases between. This CDR3 contains 15 residues. As DNA, the CDR3 is TGTGCCAGCAGTTACTACGCGGCTAGCACAGATACGCAGTATTTT. Encoded protein: CASSYYAASTDTQYF.

The chain uses TRBV5-1 and TRBJ1-6; TRBD1 matches at 9 bases. Germline loops: CDR1 SGHRS, CDR2 YFSETQ. Germline trimming cut 1 base from V and 9 bases from J; bases unmatched to any gene: 11. There are 17 residues in the CDR3. CDR3 coding DNA: TGCGCCAGCAGCTTGTGGGCCCAGGACAGGGGAGGTTCACCCCTCCACTTT. This translates into CASSLWAQDRGGSPLHF.

This clone was counted only a few times. The chain employs TRBV6-5 and TRBJ2-1, with D possibly being TRBD1 (6 bases). V lost 4 bases to trimming and J lost 4 bases, with 17 bases between them. The CDR3 is 16 residues long. Germline CDR1 is MNHEY and CDR2 is SVGAGI. The CDR3: CASSSGDPREYNEQFF. The DNA of the CDR3 is TGTGCCAGCAGTTCAGGGGACCCGAGGGAATACAATGAGCAGTTCTTC.

This rearrangement joins TRBV11-2 to TRBJ1-2, with a possible D match to TRBD1 (6 bases). This CDR3 has 16 amino acids. Germline CDR1 and CDR2: SGHAT and FQNNGV. The V and J ends lost 4 bases and 10 bases respectively, with 25 bases between them. The CDR3 protein is CASSSRTGGRGGAYTF. CDR3 nucleotides: TGTGCCAGCAGCTCCCGAACCGGGGGCAGGGGAGGGGCCTACACCTTC.

This clone showed up just a few times. This chain uses TRBV29-1 with TRBJ2-5; maybe TRBD2 (6 bases). The CDR3 has 11 amino acids. The germline gives CDR1 SQVTM, CDR2 ANQGSEA. The germline V and J ends were trimmed by 8 bases and 5 bases, with 12 bases remaining between them. CDR3 sequence reads: CSTGEGETQYF. The CDR3, as DNA: TGCAGCACGGGGGAAGGGGAGACCCAGTACTTC.

The V call is TRBV4-1, the J call TRBJ2-3; 14 bases align to TRBD2. The length of the CDR3 is 16 residues. Germline values: CDR1 MGHRA, CDR2 YSYEKL. V lost 4 bases and J lost 2; bases outside the gene matches: 2. This chain's CDR3 is CASSRLAGGSTDTQYF. The CDR3 coding sequence is TGCGCCAGCAGCCGACTAGCGGGAGGGTCCACAGATACGCAGTATTTT.

This clone was counted once. The chain employs TRBV6-5 and TRBJ1-5; TRBD1 might be the D (5 bases). This CDR3 has 15 residues. CDR1 is MNHEY, CDR2 SVGAGI, per germline. Trimming took off 2 bases at V and 6 bases at J, with 14 bases between the two ends. The CDR3, as DNA: TGTGCCAGCAGTTACGATGTCAGGGTGGTTCAGCCCCAGCATTTT. Its translation is CASSYDVRVVQPQHF.

This chain connects TRBV11-3 to TRBJ2-1; 7 nucleotides align to TRBD2. This CDR3 region has 15 residues. With V trimmed by 3 bases and J by 3 bases, 5 bases remained unmatched. CDR1 is SGHNT and CDR2 is YENEEA in the germline V gene. The CDR3 coding sequence is TGTGCCAGCAGCTTGGGGCGGGACTACTACAATGAGCAGTTCTTC. This sequence encodes CASSLGRDYYNEQFF.

CDR3 sequence: CASSPTGGSKNIQYF. CDR3 sequence (DNA): TGTGCCAGCAGCCCGACAGGGGGTAGCAAAAACATTCAGTACTTC. V is TRBV16 and J is TRBJ2-4; 9 bases line up with TRBD1. Germline trimming cut 4 bases from V and 3 bases from J; bases unmatched to any gene: 4. There are 15 residues in the CDR3. The germline gives CDR1 KGHSY, CDR2 FQNENV.

This chain uses TRBV6-6 with TRBJ1-3, with D possibly being TRBD1 (5 bases). This CDR3 spans 12 amino acids. Trimming removed 8 bases from V and 9 bases from J, with 14 bases in between. Looked up from germline, CDR1 is MNHNY and CDR2 is SVGAGI (reference sequence). In nucleotides, the CDR3 is TGTGCCAGCGCGCGGGAGGGGTTCACCATATATTTT. Its protein product is CASAREGFTIYF.

This clone was observed a handful of times. The V gene is TRBV7-9, the J gene TRBJ2-5; a possible D gene is TRBD2 (5 bases). V shed 0 bases and J shed 3 bases, with 17 bases lying between them. Per germline, CDR1 SEHNR and CDR2 FQNEAQ (reference sequence). The CDR3 is 17 amino acids. CDR3 coding DNA: TGTGCCAGCAGCTTAGCCCCCTGGTATCTGAGGGAAGAGACCCAGTACTTC. It yields the protein CASSLAPWYLREETQYF.